This passage covers 6 T cell receptor beta chains from one sample sequenced in a study of shared clonotypes between healthy human individuals. Sequenced by immunoSEQ multiplex PCR; TCRdb stores in-frame clones only, minus some. The data hold just over 2,000,000 clones, with 95% observed a single time. The material sequenced was naive CD4+ T cells sorted from blood. The sample's subset: CD45RA+ positively selected. These receptors were collected from a young man in good health.

The chain employs TRBV6-5 and TRBJ1-2; TRBD1 matches at 8 bases. From germline, CDR1 is MNHEY and CDR2 SVGAGI. The V gene end was trimmed by 11 bases and the J gene end by 7 bases; junction bases not matched to a gene: 12. This CDR3 contains 13 residues. CDR3 in DNA: TGTGCCTCCTCGACAGGGGATTCGTTTGGCTACACCTTC. This sequence encodes CASSTGDSFGYTF.

This clone was recorded once. Other DNA sequences of this sample code for an identical CDR3. The V gene is TRBV6-1, the J gene TRBJ1-1; D ambiguous. The CDR3 sequence is 14 residues long. V was trimmed by 2 bases and J by 1 base, leaving 8 bases between them. Germline CDR1 is MNHNS and CDR2 is SASEGT. The CDR3 region is CASSELRGNTEAFF. CDR3 bases: TGTGCCAGCAGTGAATTACGGGGGAACACTGAAGCTTTCTTT.

V is TRBV7-9 and J is TRBJ2-3; either TRBD1 or TRBD2 may supply D (5 bases each). The V end lost 4 bases, the J end lost 5 bases, and 13 bases lay between the germline ends. This CDR3 region has 14 residues. CDR1 is SEHNR, CDR2 FQNEAQ, per germline (reference sequence). The CDR3 nucleotides are TGTGCCAGCAGCTCCGGGACCCTAGGAGATACGCAGTATTTT. Translating gives CASSSGTLGDTQYF.

The V gene is TRBV30, the J gene TRBJ1-4, with a tentative D call TRBD1 (5 bases). Germline lookup yields CDR1 GTSNPN and CDR2 SVGIG (reference sequence). The ends were cut back, 3 bases at V and 5 bases at J, with 22 bases in the middle. The CDR3 contains 17 residues. This CDR3 is CAWRQDRGNLGNEKLFF. The CDR3 coding sequence is TGTGCCTGGAGACAGGATCGGGGCAACCTGGGGAATGAAAAACTGTTTTTT.

This clone was detected only once. The chain combines TRBV5-4 with TRBJ2-3, with 8 nucleotides matching TRBD2. Germline loops: CDR1 SGHNT, CDR2 YYREEE (reference sequence). V gave up 0 bases and J gave up 5 bases; unmatched junction bases: 11. This CDR3 comprises 17 residues. As DNA, the CDR3 is TGTGCCAGCAGCTTGGCCCTAGGTCGGGAGGGCCTAGATACGCAGTATTTT. Amino acid sequence: CASSLALGREGLDTQYF.

This chain uses TRBV4-2 with TRBJ1-6; D possibly corresponds to TRBD1 (6 bases). The CDR3 loop spans 17 amino acids. V lost 4 bases and J 5 bases, leaving 18 bases between the germline ends. Germline V gene lookup returns CDR1 LGHNA and CDR2 YNFKEQ. The CDR3 nucleotides read TGTGCCAGCAGCCTTCTATGGGGGGCCCTAAATAATTCACCCCTCCACTTT. It is translated as CASSLLWGALNNSPLHF.